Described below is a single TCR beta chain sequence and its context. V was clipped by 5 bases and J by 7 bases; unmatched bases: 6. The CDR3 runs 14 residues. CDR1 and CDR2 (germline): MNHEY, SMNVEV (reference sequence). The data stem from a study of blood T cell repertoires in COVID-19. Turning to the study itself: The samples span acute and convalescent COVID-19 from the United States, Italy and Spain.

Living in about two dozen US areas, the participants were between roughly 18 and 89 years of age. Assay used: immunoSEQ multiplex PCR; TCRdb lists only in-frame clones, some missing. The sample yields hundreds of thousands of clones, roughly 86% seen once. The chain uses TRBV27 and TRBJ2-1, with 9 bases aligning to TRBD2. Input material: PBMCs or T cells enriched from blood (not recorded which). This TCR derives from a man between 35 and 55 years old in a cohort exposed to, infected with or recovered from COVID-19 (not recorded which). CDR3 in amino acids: CASSPGLARNEQFF. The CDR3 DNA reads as TGTGCCAGCAGTCCCGGACTAGCGCGGAATGAGCAGTTCTTC.